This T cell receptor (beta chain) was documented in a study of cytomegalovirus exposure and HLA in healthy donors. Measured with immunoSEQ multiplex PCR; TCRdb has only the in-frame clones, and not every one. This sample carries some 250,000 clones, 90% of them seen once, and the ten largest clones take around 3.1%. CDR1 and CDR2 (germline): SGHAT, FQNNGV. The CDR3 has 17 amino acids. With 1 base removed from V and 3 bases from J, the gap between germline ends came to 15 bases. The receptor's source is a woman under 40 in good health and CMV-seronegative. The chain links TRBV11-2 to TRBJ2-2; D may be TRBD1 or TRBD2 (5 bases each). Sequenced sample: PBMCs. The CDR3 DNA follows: TGTGCCAGCAGCTTAGGCCCTCCGGGGCCCTACACCGGGGAGCTGTTTTTT. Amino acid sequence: CASSLGPPGPYTGELFF.